These T cell receptor beta chains were read from a single sample in a study of Graves' ophthalmopathy and Graves' hyperthyroidism. TCRdb passed the multiplex PCR reads through MiXCR, listing each CDR3 protein once. This sample has more than 1,000,000 distinct CDR3 sequences, with 35% to 40% found just once. Specimen: peripheral blood or thyroid tissue (not recorded which). These receptors originate from an adult man with Graves' hyperthyroidism. The CDR3 runs from the conserved cysteine through the conserved F or W. D genes are given only for firm matches. Part of the rows lack a size; the others show once, few, many or a class for expanded clones.

D gene	V gene	J gene	clone size	CDR3 length	CDR3 protein	CDR3 DNA
-	TRBV9	TRBJ1-1	few	14	CASSETGRSAEAFF	TGTGCCAGCAGTGAGACCGGACGGAGCGCTGAAGCTTTCTTT
TRBD1	TRBV12-3/TRBV12-4	TRBJ2-5	few	15	CASSASGTGLETQYF	TGTGCCAGCAGTGCCTCCGGGACAGGGCTGGAGACCCAGTACTTC
-	TRBV6-5	TRBJ1-6	few	15	CATRGIRIHNSPLHF	TGTGCCACCAGGGGCATCAGGATTCATAATTCACCCCTCCACTTT
-	TRBV6-1	TRBJ1-2	-	14	CASSPPPARGGYTF	TGTGCCAGCTCACCTCCTCCAGCTCGGGGTGGCTACACCTTC
TRBD1	TRBV10-3	TRBJ2-7	-	13	CASSGTGVNEQYF	TGTGCCAGCAGTGGGACAGGGGTAAACGAGCAGTACTTC
-	TRBV9	TRBJ2-1	-	13	CASSPAAGFEQFF	TGTGCCAGCAGCCCCGCGGCGGGGTTTGAGCAGTTCTTC
TRBD1	TRBV11-2	TRBJ1-2	-	17	CASSPGQGITANYGYTF	TGTGCCAGCAGCCCAGGACAGGGGATTACAGCTAACTATGGCTACACCTTC
-	TRBV7-9	TRBJ1-1	few	15	CASSRRGTGSTEAFF	TGTGCCAGCAGCCGCAGGGGTACAGGGAGCACTGAAGCTTTCTTT
-	TRBV12-3/TRBV12-4	TRBJ2-7	few	13	CASSLRSNYEQYF	TGTGCCAGCAGTTTAAGGTCAAACTACGAGCAGTACTTC
-	TRBV5-1	TRBJ1-2	-	15	CASSLGGQPHYGYTF	TGCGCCAGCAGCTTAGGTGGGCAGCCCCACTATGGCTACACCTTC
-	TRBV7-8	TRBJ1-1	few	15	CASSLWGRTNTEAFF	TGTGCCAGCAGCTTGTGGGGACGGACTAACACTGAAGCTTTCTTT
-	TRBV20-1	TRBJ2-7	many	15	CSAPHPGQTPALSYF	TGCAGTGCCCCTCACCCCGGGCAGACCCCTGCCTTGTCGTACTTC
-	TRBV19	TRBJ1-2	many	14	CASSSFFPPYGYTF	TGTGCCAGTAGTTCGTTTTTCCCACCTTATGGCTACACCTTC
-	TRBV10-3	TRBJ2-7	-	18	CAISVHRVTKPEVREQYF	TGTGCCATCAGTGTTCACAGGGTCACCAAGCCGGAGGTACGCGAGCAGTACTTC
-	TRBV25-1	TRBJ2-5	-	14	CASMGGGAAETQYF	TGTGCCAGCATGGGGGGGGGGGCGGCAGAGACCCAGTACTTC
-	TRBV2	TRBJ1-2	-	15	CASSELGEPNYGYTF	TGTGCCAGCAGTGAATTGGGGGAGCCCAACTATGGCTACACCTTC
TRBD1	TRBV20-1	TRBJ1-6	many	15	CSAKALTGDYSPLHF	TGCAGTGCTAAGGCCCTGACAGGGGATTATTCACCCCTCCACTTT
-	TRBV10-1	TRBJ2-5	once	16	CASSEGGQMGQETQYF	TGCGCCAGCAGTGAGGGAGGACAGATGGGGCAAGAGACCCAGTACTTC
-	TRBV28	TRBJ2-7	once	14	CASSLSQGMYEQYF	TGTGCCAGCAGTTTGAGTCAGGGGATGTACGAGCAGTACTTC
TRBD2	TRBV9	TRBJ2-2	-	15	CASSGGLAGLGELFF	TGTGCCAGCAGCGGGGGACTAGCGGGACTCGGGGAGCTGTTTTTT
-	TRBV29-1	TRBJ2-5	-	13	CSVEGGAKETQYF	TGCAGCGTTGAGGGGGGGGCTAAGGAGACCCAGTACTTC
-	TRBV19	TRBJ1-2	many	14	CASRLAFGGYGYTF	TGTGCCAGTAGGCTCGCCTTCGGGGGCTATGGCTACACCTTC
-	TRBV7-9	TRBJ2-5	many	15	CASSPAGTLTETQYF	TGTGCCAGCAGCCCCGCCGGGACCCTGACGGAGACCCAGTACTTC
-	TRBV5-1	TRBJ1-6	many	16	CASSLSIGGLDSPLHF	TGCGCCAGCAGCTTGAGTATCGGGGGGCTCGATTCACCCCTCCACTTT
TRBD2	TRBV20-1	TRBJ2-7	few	15	CSASKLAGSNYEQYF	TGCAGTGCTAGTAAACTAGCGGGGAGTAACTACGAGCAGTACTTC
TRBD1	TRBV14	TRBJ1-2	-	14	CASSPGTVGDGYTF	TGTGCCAGCAGCCCCGGGACAGTCGGAGATGGCTACACCTTC
-	TRBV7-2	TRBJ1-1	few	13	CASSFGIGTEAFF	TGTGCCAGCAGCTTTGGGATTGGCACTGAAGCTTTCTTT
-	TRBV4-3	TRBJ1-6	many	13	CASSQEGNSPLHF	TGCGCCAGCAGCCAAGAAGGAAATTCACCCCTCCACTTT